These 17 T cell receptor beta chains originate from one sample sequenced in a study of blood T cell repertoires in COVID-19. The assay was immunoSEQ multiplex PCR, and TCRdb's table has in-frame clones only and misses some. The sample has 100,000 or so clones; over 80% are singletons. Material for sequencing was peripheral blood. The receptors were sampled from a man aged 50-59 years with active or convalescent COVID-19.

The V gene is TRBV4-1, the J gene TRBJ2-1, with D tentatively TRBD2 (5 bases). Trimming took 2 bases from V and 3 from J, leaving 14 bases between them. The CDR3 totals 16 residues. The germline V gene encodes CDR1 MGHRA and CDR2 YSYEKL. The CDR3 DNA is TGCGCCAGCAGCCAATTCGAGCGGCCGGACTACAATGAGCAGTTCTTC. Protein sequence: CASSQFERPDYNEQFF.

The chain recombines TRBV9 with TRBJ1-1, with 8 nucleotides matching TRBD1. In germline, CDR1 is SGDLS, CDR2 YYNGEE. This CDR3 spans 13 amino acids. V trimming: 2 bases; J trimming: 8 bases; junction bases outside the gene matches: 5. This CDR3 reads CASSVGQEDEAFF. CDR3 nucleotide sequence: TGTGCCAGCAGCGTGGGACAGGAGGACGAAGCTTTCTTT.

This clone occurred once. The chain uses TRBV10-3 and TRBJ1-4, with TRBD1 as a possible D gene (6 bases). Trimming stripped 7 bases from V and 4 bases from J, with 10 bases between. The germline gives CDR1 ENHRY, CDR2 SYGVKD. The CDR3 covers 13 residues. CDR3 amino acids: CAIKGEDNEKLFF. CDR3 bases: TGTGCCATCAAGGGGGAAGATAATGAAAAACTGTTTTTT.

This chain links TRBV18 with TRBJ1-6; 7 bases map to TRBD1. Losses at the gene ends were 6 bases for V and 10 bases for J; bases not matched to a gene: 9. This CDR3 region has 14 residues. Germline V gene lookup returns CDR1 KGHSH and CDR2 LQKENI. The CDR3 region has the DNA TGTGCCAGCTCTCGAGCCGACAGGGAATCACCCCTCCACTTT. Translation: CASSRADRESPLHF.

The V and J genes are TRBV5-1 and TRBJ2-7, with 8 bases identical to TRBD1. The length of the CDR3 is 14 residues. Germline trimming cut 4 bases from V and 3 bases from J; bases unmatched to any gene: 6. The germline gives CDR1 SGHRS, CDR2 YFSETQ. The CDR3 here is CASSQGTGGYEQYF. The CDR3 DNA reads TGCGCCAGCAGCCAGGGGACAGGAGGCTACGAGCAGTACTTC.

This CDR3 is CATSDSGRGTVDEQFF. In DNA, the CDR3 is TGTGCCACCAGTGATTCGGGGCGGGGGACGGTAGATGAGCAGTTCTTC. The chain uses TRBV24-1 and TRBJ2-1, with 7 positions matching TRBD2. The ends lost 2 bases at V and 8 bases at J; junction bases unmatched: 11. CDR1 and CDR2 from the germline V gene are KGHDR and SFDVKD. CDR3 length: 16 residues.

The chain uses TRBV3-1 (or the pseudogene TRBV3-2) and TRBJ1-3; weak D call: TRBD1 (6 bases). V lost 11 bases and J lost 5, with 19 bases in between. The CDR3 length is 14 residues. The germline V gene has CDR1 LGHDT and CDR2 YNNKEL (reference sequence). DNA for the CDR3: TGTGCCTCCCAGTTGGGGGGGGCTCGAAACACCATATATTTT. It specifies CASQLGGARNTIYF.

This chain links TRBV5-5 with TRBJ2-3; 12 nucleotides align to TRBD1. J was trimmed by 8 bases and V by 4 bases; bases with no gene match: 8. The germline V gene has CDR1 SGHKS and CDR2 YYEKEE (reference sequence). CDR3 size: 15 residues. The CDR3 reads CASSSPGQGAATQYF. CDR3 bases: TGTGCCAGCAGCAGTCCGGGACAGGGGGCCGCTACGCAGTATTTT.

This clone was seen only a few times. V gene TRBV28 combines with J gene TRBJ1-1; D not certain. The germline CDR1 and CDR2 sequences are MDHEN and SYDVKM. Trimming took 5 bases from V and 4 from J, leaving 20 bases between them. This CDR3 is built from 16 residues. As DNA, the CDR3 is TGTGCCAGCAGTCCTCCATGGTCGGCAGGAGGCACTGAAGCTTTCTTT. It translates to CASSPPWSAGGTEAFF.

CDR3 residues: CASSATTGFEQYF. The CDR3 DNA is TGTGCCAGCAGTGCAACGACAGGGTTCGAGCAGTACTTC. This chain links TRBV28 with TRBJ2-7; TRBD1 aligns across 7 bases. The CDR3 is made up of 13 amino acids. The germline V gene has CDR1 MDHEN and CDR2 SYDVKM. Trimming at V came to 5 bases and at J to 6 bases, leaving 7 bases not matched to a gene. The full variable domain, with the rest looked up from reference TRBV28 and TRBJ2-7, is DVKVTQSSRYLVKRTGEKVFLECVQDMDHENMFWYRQDPGLGLRLIYFSYDVKMKEKGDIPEGYSVSREKKERFSLILESASTNQTSMYLCASSATTGFEQYFGPGTRLTVT.

This sequence joins TRBV14 and TRBJ2-7, with a tentative D call TRBD2 (6 bases). Trimming pared 8 bases from V and 0 bases from J, leaving 8 bases between. The length of the CDR3 is 12 residues. Germline loops: CDR1 SGHDN, CDR2 FVKESK. The CDR3 DNA follows: TGTGCCAGCGGGGGGTTCTCCTACGAGCAGTACTTC. This codes for CASGGFSYEQYF.

The chain is built from TRBV9 and TRBJ1-1; D is undetermined. This CDR3 contains 12 residues. Germline assignment: CDR1 SGDLS and CDR2 YYNGEE. The DNA for the CDR3 is TGTGCTCCTAGGCGGGGGAACACTGAAGCTTTCTTT. Translation: CAPRRGNTEAFF.

This clone was seen just once. The V gene is TRBV9, the J gene TRBJ2-1, with a tentative D call TRBD1 (5 bases). This CDR3 region has 16 residues. The germline V gene encodes CDR1 SGDLS and CDR2 YYNGEE. V dropped 3 bases and J dropped 1 base, with 14 bases sitting between them. The CDR3 DNA reads as TGTGCCAGCAGCGCCAAGGCGGACACGTCCTACAATGAGCAGTTCTTC. Amino acids: CASSAKADTSYNEQFF. Drawing the rest from reference TRBV9 and TRBJ2-1, the complete variable domain is DSGVTQTPKHLITATGQRVTLRCSPRSGDLSVYWYQQSLDQGLQFLIQYYNGEERAKGNILERFSAQQFPDLHSELNLSSLELGDSALYFCASSAKADTSYNEQFFGPGTRLTVL.

V gene TRBV2 combines with J gene TRBJ1-2; no reliable D call. V was trimmed by 7 bases and J by 6 bases, leaving 18 bases between them. Germline CDR1 and CDR2: SNHLY and FYNNEI. The CDR3 is 14 amino acids. CDR3 bases: TGTGCCAGCATTTCGTCGGAGGGCGAGGATGGCTACACCTTC. Translated, it gives CASISSEGEDGYTF.

The chain has TRBV7-9 and TRBJ2-7; TRBD2 matches at 9 bases. The germline V gene has CDR1 SEHNR and CDR2 FQNEAQ (reference sequence). The CDR3 contains 14 residues. J gave up 3 bases and V 4 bases, and 4 bases lay outside the gene matches. The CDR3 reads CASSWRTSDYEQYF. CDR3 bases: TGTGCCAGCAGCTGGAGGACTAGCGACTACGAGCAGTACTTC.

This rearrangement joins TRBV5-5 to TRBJ2-1, with 7 nucleotides matching TRBD2. The CDR3 covers 18 residues. The germline V gene encodes CDR1 SGHKS and CDR2 YYEKEE (reference sequence). J gave up 10 bases and V 3 bases, and 22 bases lay outside the gene matches. The CDR3 spells CASSWSYGTPKREEEQFF. The CDR3 DNA reads TGTGCCAGCAGCTGGTCTTACGGGACCCCGAAGCGGGAAGAGGAGCAGTTCTTC.

The rearrangement uses TRBV28 and TRBJ2-1, with 8 bases lining up with TRBD2. Losses at the gene ends were 6 bases for V and 3 bases for J; bases not matched to a gene: 4. This CDR3 comprises 14 residues. Germline V gene lookup returns CDR1 MDHEN and CDR2 SYDVKM. The CDR3 spells CASRISGVYNEQFF. The CDR3 nucleotides are TGTGCCAGCAGAATTAGCGGGGTCTACAATGAGCAGTTCTTC.